In this sample, the clone carrying this T cell receptor (beta chain) turned up once. The target antigen is unknown. This sample was included in a study of response to subunit inactivated influenza vaccine. Study-level findings and limits: Each seasonal influenza vaccination recruits few new T cells, the authors suggested.

Trimming cost V 4 bases and J 4 bases, with 13 bases left between them. This CDR3 has 14 amino acids. CDR1 is MDHEN and CDR2 is SYDVKM in the germline V gene. TCRdb re-derived calls from the RT-PCR reads in MiXCR, one entry per CDR3 protein. The data contain hundreds of thousands of distinct CDR3 sequences, roughly 25% of them singletons. This chain joins TRBV28 and TRBJ1-2, with a weak D call TRBD1 (5 bases). This sequence was found in a man aged 45-65 years who received an inactivated influenza vaccine. This specimen was CD4+ T cells sorted from PBMCs, taken about 5 days after vaccination. CDR3 in amino acids: CASSSVPQGYGYTF. For the CDR3, the DNA is TGTGCCAGCAGTTCCGTCCCCCAGGGCTATGGCTACACCTTC.